This T cell receptor (beta chain) emerged from a study of blood T cell repertoires in COVID-19. The germline CDR1 and CDR2 sequences are PRHDT and FYEKMQ (reference sequence). CDR3 size: 12 residues. V lost 6 bases and J 0 bases, leaving 6 bases between the germline ends. Sequencing used immunoSEQ multiplex PCR; TCRdb keeps in-frame clones, though not all of them. The sample gives under 50,000 clones, about 77% of which show up once; around a fifth is in the top ten. The V and J genes are TRBV13 and TRBJ2-7; D uncertain. The TCR sequence derives from a human donor with active or convalescent COVID-19. The donor label of this sample is uncertain. Sequencing used peripheral blood. As DNA, the CDR3 is TGTGCCAGCAGTCTTCGCTCCTACGAGCAGTACTTC. The encoded protein is CASSLRSYEQYF.